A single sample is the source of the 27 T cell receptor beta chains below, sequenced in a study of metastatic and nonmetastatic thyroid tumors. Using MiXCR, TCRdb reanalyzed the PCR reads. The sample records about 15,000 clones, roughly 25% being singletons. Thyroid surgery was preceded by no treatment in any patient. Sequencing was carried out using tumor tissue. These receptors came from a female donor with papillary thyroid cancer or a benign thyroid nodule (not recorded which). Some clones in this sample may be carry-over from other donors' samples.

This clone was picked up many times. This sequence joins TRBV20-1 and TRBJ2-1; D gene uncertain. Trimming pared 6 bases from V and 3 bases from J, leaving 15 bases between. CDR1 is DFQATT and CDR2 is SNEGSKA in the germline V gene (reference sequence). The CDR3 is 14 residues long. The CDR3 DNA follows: TGCAGTGCGACTCGACGGAGAGGCTACAATGAGCAGTTCTTC. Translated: CSATRRRGYNEQFF.

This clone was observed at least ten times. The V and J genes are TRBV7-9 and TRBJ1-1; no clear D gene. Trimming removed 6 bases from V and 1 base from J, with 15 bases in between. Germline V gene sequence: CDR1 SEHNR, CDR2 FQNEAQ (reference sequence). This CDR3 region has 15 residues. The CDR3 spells CASRSAGTRNTEAFF. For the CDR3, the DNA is TGTGCCAGCAGGTCTGCGGGCACGCGGAACACTGAAGCTTTCTTT.

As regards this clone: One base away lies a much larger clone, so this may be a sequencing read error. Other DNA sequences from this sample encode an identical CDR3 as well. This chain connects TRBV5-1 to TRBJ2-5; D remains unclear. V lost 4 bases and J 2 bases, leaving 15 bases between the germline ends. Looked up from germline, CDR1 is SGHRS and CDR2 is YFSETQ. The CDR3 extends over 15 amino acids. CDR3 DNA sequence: TGCGCCAGCAGCCCGGGCCGCACGCATCAAGAGACCCAGTACTTC. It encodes CASSPGRTHQETQYF.

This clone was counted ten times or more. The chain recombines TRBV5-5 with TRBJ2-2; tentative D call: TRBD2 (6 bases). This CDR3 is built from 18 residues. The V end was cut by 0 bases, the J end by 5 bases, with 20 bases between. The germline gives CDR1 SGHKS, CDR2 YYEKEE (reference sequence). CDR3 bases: TGTGCCAGCAGCTTGGGGGTAATAGGGACTTTAAAAACCGGGGAGCTGTTTTTT. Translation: CASSLGVIGTLKTGELFF.

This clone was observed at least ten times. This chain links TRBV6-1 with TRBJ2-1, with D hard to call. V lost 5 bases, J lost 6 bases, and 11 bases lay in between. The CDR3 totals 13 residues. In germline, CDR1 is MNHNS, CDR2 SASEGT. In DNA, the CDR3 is TGTGCCAGCAGTCTAGGACGGTTCAATGAGCAGTTCTTC. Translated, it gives CASSLGRFNEQFF.

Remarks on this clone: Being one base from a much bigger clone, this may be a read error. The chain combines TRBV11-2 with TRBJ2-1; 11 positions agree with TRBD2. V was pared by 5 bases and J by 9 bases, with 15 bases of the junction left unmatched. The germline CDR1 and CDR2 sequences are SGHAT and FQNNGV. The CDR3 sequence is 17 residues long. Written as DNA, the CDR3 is TGTGCCAGCAGCGCTGTCCGGACTAGCGGGTCATTCGTTGAGCAGTTCTTC. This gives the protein CASSAVRTSGSFVEQFF.

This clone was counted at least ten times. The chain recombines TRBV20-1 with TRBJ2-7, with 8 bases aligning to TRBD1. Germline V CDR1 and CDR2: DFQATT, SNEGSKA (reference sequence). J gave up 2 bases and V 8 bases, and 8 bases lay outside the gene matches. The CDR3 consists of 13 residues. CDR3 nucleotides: TGCAGTCCAACAACGGACAGGGCCTACGAGCAGTACTTC. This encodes CSPTTDRAYEQYF.

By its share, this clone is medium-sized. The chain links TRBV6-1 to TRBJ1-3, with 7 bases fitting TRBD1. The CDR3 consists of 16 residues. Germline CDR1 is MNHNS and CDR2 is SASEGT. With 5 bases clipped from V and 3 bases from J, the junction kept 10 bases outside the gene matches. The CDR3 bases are TGTGCCAGCAGTCCCTTACAGGGGTCTGATGGAAACACCATATATTTT. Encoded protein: CASSPLQGSDGNTIYF.

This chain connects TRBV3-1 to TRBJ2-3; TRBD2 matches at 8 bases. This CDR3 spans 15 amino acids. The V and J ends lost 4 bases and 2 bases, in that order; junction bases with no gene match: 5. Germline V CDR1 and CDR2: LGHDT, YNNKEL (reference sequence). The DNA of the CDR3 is TGTGCCAGCAGCCGGGAGCGGGGGCACACAGATACGCAGTATTTT. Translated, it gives CASSRERGHTDTQYF.

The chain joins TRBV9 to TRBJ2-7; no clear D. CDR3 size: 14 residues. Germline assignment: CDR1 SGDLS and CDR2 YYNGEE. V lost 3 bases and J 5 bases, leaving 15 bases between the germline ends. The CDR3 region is CASSAFSWADEQYF. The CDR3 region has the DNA TGTGCCAGCAGCGCCTTCTCTTGGGCGGACGAGCAGTACTTC. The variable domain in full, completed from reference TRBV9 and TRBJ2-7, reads DSGVTQTPKHLITATGQRVTLRCSPRSGDLSVYWYQQSLDQGLQFLIQYYNGEERAKGNILERFSAQQFPDLHSELNLSSLELGDSALYFCASSAFSWADEQYFGPGTRLTVT.

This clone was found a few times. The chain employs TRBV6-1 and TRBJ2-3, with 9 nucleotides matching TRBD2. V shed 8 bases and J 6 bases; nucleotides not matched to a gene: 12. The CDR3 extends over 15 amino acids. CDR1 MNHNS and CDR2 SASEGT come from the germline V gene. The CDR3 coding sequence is TGTGCCAGCGAAAAGGCGGGAGGGGCCGTGGATACGCAGTATTTT. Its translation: CASEKAGGAVDTQYF.

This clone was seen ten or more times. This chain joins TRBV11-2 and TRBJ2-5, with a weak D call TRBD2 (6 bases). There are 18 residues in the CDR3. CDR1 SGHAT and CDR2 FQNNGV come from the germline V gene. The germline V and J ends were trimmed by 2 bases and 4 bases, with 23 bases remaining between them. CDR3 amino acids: CASSLKSGRRDLGETQYF. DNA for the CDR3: TGTGCCAGCAGCTTAAAGTCTGGGAGGCGGGATTTGGGAGAGACCCAGTACTTC.

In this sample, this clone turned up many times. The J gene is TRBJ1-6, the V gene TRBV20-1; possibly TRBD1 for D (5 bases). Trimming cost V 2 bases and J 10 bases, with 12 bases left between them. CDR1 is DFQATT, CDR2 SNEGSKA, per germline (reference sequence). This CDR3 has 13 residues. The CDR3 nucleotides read TGCAGTGCTAGATTAGGGGAATACTCACCCCTCCACTTT. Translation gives CSARLGEYSPLHF.

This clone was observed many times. This CDR3 reads CSARGIRDYEQFF. CDR3 nucleotides: TGCAGTGCTAGAGGGATCCGGGACTATGAGCAGTTCTTC. This rearrangement joins TRBV20-1 to TRBJ2-1, with a possible D match to TRBD2 (6 bases). V was clipped by 1 base and J by 8 bases, with 12 bases between them. The CDR3 sequence is 13 residues long. Germline CDR1 is DFQATT and CDR2 is SNEGSKA (reference sequence).

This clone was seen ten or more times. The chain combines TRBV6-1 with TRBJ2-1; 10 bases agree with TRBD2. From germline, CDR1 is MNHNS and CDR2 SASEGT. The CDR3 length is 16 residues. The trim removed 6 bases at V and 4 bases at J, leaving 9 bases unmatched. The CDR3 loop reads CASRRTGTSAYNEQFF. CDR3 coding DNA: TGTGCCAGCAGGCGTACCGGGACTAGCGCTTACAATGAGCAGTTCTTC.

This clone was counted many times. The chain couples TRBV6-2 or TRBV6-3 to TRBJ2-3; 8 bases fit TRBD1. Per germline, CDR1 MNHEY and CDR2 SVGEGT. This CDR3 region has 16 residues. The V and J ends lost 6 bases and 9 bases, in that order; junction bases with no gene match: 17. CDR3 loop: CASSIPGQATKGTQYF. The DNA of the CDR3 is TGTGCCAGCAGCATCCCGGGACAGGCCACCAAAGGCACGCAGTATTTT.

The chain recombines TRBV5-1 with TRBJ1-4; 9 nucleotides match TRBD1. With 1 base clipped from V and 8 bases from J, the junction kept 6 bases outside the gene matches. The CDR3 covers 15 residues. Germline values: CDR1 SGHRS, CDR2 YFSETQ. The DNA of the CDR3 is TGCGCCAGCAGCTTGATACAGGGGGCGGGAGAAAAACTGTTTTTT. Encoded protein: CASSLIQGAGEKLFF.

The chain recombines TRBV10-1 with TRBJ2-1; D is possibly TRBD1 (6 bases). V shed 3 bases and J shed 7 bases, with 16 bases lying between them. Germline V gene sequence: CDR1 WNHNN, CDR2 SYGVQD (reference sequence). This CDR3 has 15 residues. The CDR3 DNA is TGCGCCAGCAGTGAAATTCAGGGGATCACGAATGAGCAGTTCTTC. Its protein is CASSEIQGITNEQFF.

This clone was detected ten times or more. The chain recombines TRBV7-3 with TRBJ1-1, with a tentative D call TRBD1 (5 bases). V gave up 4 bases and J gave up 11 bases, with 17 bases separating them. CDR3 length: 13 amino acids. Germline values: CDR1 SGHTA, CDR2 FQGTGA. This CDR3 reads CASSSGTLERAFF. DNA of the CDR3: TGTGCCAGCAGCTCCGGGACCCTCGAGAGGGCTTTCTTT.

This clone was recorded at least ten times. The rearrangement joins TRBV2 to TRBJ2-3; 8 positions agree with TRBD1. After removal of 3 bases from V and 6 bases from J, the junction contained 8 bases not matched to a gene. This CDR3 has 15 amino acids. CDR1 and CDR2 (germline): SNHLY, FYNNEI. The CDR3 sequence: CASSDIGQGVDTQYF. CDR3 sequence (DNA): TGTGCCAGCAGTGATATAGGACAGGGAGTGGATACGCAGTATTTT.

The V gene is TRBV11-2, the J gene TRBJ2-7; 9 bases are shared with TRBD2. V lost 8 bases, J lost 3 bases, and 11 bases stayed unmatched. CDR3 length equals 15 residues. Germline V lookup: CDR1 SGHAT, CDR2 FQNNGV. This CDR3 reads CASLSLGSGSYEQYF. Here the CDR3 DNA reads TGTGCCAGCCTCTCCCTGGGTAGCGGGAGCTACGAGCAGTACTTC.

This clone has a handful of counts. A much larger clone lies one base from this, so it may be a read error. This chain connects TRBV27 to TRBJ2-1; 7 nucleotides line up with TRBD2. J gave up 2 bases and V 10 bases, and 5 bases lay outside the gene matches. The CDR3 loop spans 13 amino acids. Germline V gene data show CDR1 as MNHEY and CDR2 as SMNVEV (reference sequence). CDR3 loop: CATRAGPYNEQFF. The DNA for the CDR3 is TGTGCCACCAGAGCGGGGCCCTACAATGAGCAGTTCTTC.

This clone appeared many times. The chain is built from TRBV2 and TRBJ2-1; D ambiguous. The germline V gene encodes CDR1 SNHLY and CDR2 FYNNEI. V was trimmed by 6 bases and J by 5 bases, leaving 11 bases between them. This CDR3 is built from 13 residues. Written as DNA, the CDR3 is TGTGCCAGCAGCAGGTTGCAGGACAATGAGCAGTTCTTC. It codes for CASSRLQDNEQFF. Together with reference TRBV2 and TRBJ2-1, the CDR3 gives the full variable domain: EPEVTQTPSHQVTQMGQEVILRCVPISNHLYFYWYRQILGQKVEFLVSFYNNEISEKSEIFDDQFSVERPDGSNFTLKIRSTKLEDSAMYFCASSRLQDNEQFFGPGTRLTVL.

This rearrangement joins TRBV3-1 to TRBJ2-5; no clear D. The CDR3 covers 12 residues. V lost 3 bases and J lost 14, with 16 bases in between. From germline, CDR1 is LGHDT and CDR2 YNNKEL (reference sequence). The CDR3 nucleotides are TGTGCCAGCAGCCAGACAAACCAACTCCTCTACTTC. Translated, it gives CASSQTNQLLYF.

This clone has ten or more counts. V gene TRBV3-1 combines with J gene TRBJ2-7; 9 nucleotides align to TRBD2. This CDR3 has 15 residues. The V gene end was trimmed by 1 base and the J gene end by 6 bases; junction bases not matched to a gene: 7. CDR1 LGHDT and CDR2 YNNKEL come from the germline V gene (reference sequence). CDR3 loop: CASSQVAGGAREQYF. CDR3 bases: TGTGCCAGCAGCCAAGTTGCGGGGGGGGCCCGCGAGCAGTACTTC.

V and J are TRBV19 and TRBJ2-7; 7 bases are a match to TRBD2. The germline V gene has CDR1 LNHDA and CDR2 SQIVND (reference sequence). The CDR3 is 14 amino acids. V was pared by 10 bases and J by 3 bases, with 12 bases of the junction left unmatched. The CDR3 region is CATGGGTDHYEQYF. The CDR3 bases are TGTGCCACCGGCGGGGGTACGGACCACTACGAGCAGTACTTC.

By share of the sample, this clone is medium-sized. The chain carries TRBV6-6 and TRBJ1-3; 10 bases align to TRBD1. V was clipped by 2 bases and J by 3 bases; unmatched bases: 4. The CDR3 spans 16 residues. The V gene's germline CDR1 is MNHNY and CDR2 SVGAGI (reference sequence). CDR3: CASSYGTGDFGNTIYF. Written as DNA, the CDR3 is TGTGCCAGCAGTTACGGGACAGGGGATTTTGGAAACACCATATATTTT.